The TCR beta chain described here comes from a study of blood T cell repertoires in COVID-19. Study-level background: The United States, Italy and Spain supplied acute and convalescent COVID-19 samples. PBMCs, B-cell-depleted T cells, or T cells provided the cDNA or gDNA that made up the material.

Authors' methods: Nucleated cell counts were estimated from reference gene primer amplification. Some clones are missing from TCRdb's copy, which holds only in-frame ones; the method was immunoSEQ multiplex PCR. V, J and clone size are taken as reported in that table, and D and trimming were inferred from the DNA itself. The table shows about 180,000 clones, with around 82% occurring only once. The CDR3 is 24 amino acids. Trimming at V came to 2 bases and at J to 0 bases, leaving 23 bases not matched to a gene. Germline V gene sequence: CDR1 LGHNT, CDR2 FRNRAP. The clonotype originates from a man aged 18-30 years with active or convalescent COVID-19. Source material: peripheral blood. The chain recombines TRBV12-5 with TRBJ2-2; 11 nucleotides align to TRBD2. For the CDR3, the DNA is TGTGCTAGTGGTTTGTCCTCGGCAGGGCCTCCGGGTAGCGGGAGGGCCTCGAACACCGGGGAGCTGTTTTTT. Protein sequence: CASGLSSAGPPGSGRASNTGELFF.